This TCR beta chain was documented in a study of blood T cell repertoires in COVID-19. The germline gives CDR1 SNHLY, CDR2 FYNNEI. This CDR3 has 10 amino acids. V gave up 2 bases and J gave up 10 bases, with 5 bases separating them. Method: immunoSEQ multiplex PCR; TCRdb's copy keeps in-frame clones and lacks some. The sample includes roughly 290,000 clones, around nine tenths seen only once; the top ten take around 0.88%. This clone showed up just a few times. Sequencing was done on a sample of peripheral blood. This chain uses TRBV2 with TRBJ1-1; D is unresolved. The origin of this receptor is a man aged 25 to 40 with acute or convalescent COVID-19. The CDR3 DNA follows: TGTGCCAGCAGTGAAACGAGAGCTTTCTTT. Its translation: CASSETRAFF.